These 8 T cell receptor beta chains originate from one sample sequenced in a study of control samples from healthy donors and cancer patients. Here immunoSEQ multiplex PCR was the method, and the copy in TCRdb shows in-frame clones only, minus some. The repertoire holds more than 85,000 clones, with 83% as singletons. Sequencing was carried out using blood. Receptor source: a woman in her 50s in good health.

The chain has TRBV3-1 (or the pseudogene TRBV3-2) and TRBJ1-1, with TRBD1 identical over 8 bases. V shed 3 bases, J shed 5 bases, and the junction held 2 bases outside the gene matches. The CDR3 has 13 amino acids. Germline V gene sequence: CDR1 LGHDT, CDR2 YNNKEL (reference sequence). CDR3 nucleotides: TGTGCCAGCAGCCAGACAGGGGTAACTGAAGCTTTCTTT. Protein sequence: CASSQTGVTEAFF.

The CDR3 DNA is TGTGCCAGCAGGCCGGGACAGATCCCCTACGAGCAGTACTTC. It specifies CASRPGQIPYEQYF. The chain uses TRBV27 and TRBJ2-7; 7 bases line up with TRBD1. The CDR3 covers 14 residues. V lost 6 bases and J lost 2; bases outside the gene matches: 7. CDR1 MNHEY and CDR2 SMNVEV come from the germline V gene (reference sequence).

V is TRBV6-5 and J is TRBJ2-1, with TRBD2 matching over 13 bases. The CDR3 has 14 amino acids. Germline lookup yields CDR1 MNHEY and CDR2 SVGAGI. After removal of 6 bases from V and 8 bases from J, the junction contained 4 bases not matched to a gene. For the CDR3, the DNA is TGTGCCAGCAGGCCGGGACTAGCGGGGCATGAGCAGTTCTTC. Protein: CASRPGLAGHEQFF.

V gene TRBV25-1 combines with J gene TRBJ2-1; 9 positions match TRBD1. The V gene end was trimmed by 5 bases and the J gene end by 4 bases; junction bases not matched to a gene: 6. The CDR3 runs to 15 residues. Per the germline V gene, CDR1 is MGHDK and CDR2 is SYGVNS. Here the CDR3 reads CASSQPGQGYNEQFF. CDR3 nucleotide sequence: TGTGCCAGCAGTCAACCGGGACAGGGATACAATGAGCAGTTCTTC.

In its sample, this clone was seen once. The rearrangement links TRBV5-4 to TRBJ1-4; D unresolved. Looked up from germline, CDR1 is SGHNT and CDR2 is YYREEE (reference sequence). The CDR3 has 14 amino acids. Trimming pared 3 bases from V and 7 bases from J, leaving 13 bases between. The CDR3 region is CASSSPAAGEKLFF. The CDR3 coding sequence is TGTGCCAGCAGCTCGCCCGCGGCGGGTGAAAAACTGTTTTTT.

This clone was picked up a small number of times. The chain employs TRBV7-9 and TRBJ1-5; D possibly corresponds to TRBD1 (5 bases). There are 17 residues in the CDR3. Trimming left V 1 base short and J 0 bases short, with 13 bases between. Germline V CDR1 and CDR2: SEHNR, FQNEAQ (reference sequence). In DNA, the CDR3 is TGTGCCAGCAGCTTAGGGGGCCAGATCGATAGCAATCAGCCCCAGCATTTT. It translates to CASSLGGQIDSNQPQHF.

Here the CDR3 reads CASRPTGRNYYEQYF. The CDR3 DNA sequence: TGTGCCAGCAGACCGACAGGGAGGAACTATTACGAGCAGTACTTC. The V call is TRBV7-2, the J call TRBJ2-7; possibly TRBD1 for D (7 bases). The V gene's germline CDR1 is SGHTA and CDR2 FQGNSA. The length of the CDR3 is 15 residues. The germline V and J ends were trimmed by 6 bases and 4 bases, with 19 bases remaining between them.

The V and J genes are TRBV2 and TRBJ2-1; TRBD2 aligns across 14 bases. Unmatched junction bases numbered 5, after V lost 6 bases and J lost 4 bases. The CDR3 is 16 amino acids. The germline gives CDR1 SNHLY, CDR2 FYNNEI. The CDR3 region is CASRLGTSGGYNEQFF. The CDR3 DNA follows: TGTGCCAGCAGGCTCGGGACTAGCGGGGGATACAATGAGCAGTTCTTC.